These T cell receptor beta chains were read from a single sample in a study of shared clonotypes between healthy human individuals. Generated by immunoSEQ multiplex PCR, the TCRdb table keeps only in-frame clones and is missing some. The sample includes 700,000 or so clones, 60% to 80% of them seen just once. Material for sequencing was memory CD4+ T cells sorted from blood. The origin of the receptors is a woman in her twenties or thirties in good health. The CDR3 runs from the conserved cysteine through the conserved F or W. D genes are given only for firm matches. The size entry is marked missing in some rows and otherwise reads once, few, many or a size class.

clone size: few
V gene: TRBV6-6
J gene: TRBJ2-3
D gene: NA
CDR3 protein: CASSDRGLYTDTQYF
CDR3 DNA: TGTGCCAGCAGTGACCGAGGACTCTACACAGATACGCAGTATTTT

clone size: NA
V gene: TRBV7-9
J gene: TRBJ2-7
D gene: TRBD2
CDR3 protein: CASSQQPGTTYEQYF
CDR3 DNA: TGTGCCAGCAGCCAACAGCCAGGGACTACCTACGAGCAGTACTTC

clone size: NA
V gene: TRBV27
J gene: TRBJ2-5
D gene: TRBD2
CDR3 protein: CASSSRGRAGGKETQYF
CDR3 DNA: TGTGCCAGCAGTTCGAGGGGAAGGGCGGGAGGGAAAGAGACCCAGTACTTC

clone size: NA
V gene: TRBV6-5
J gene: TRBJ1-4
D gene: TRBD1
CDR3 protein: CASSYGTGVEKLFF
CDR3 DNA: TGTGCCAGCAGTTACGGGACAGGGGTGGAAAAACTGTTTTTT

clone size: NA
V gene: TRBV10-3
J gene: TRBJ1-3
D gene: TRBD1
CDR3 protein: CAINSGTGLGNTIYF
CDR3 DNA: TGTGCCATCAATTCCGGGACAGGGCTAGGAAACACCATATATTTT

clone size: NA
V gene: TRBV6-1
J gene: TRBJ2-5
D gene: NA
CDR3 protein: CASSEAGVETQYF
CDR3 DNA: TGTGCCAGCAGTGAAGCAGGGGTAGAGACCCAGTACTTC

clone size: many
V gene: TRBV14
J gene: TRBJ1-2
D gene: NA
CDR3 protein: CASSQDGLPLEGYTF
CDR3 DNA: TGTGCCAGCAGCCAAGACGGACTTCCCCTCGAAGGCTACACCTTC

clone size: once
V gene: TRBV28
J gene: TRBJ1-4
D gene: NA
CDR3 protein: CASSAPPSEKLFF
CDR3 DNA: TGTGCCAGCAGTGCCCCCCCAAGTGAAAAACTGTTTTTT

clone size: NA
V gene: TRBV18
J gene: TRBJ2-5
D gene: NA
CDR3 protein: CASSLPLGPETQYF
CDR3 DNA: TGTGCCAGCTCACTGCCGTTGGGTCCAGAGACCCAGTACTTC

clone size: NA
V gene: TRBV7-7
J gene: TRBJ2-5
D gene: NA
CDR3 protein: CASSSGRRLFQETQYF
CDR3 DNA: TGTGCCAGCAGCTCGGGACGGCGGCTATTCCAAGAGACCCAGTACTTC

clone size: NA
V gene: TRBV28
J gene: TRBJ1-2
D gene: NA
CDR3 protein: CASSPQENYGYTF
CDR3 DNA: TGTGCCAGCAGTCCACAGGAAAACTATGGCTACACCTTC

clone size: NA
V gene: TRBV6-5
J gene: TRBJ1-1
D gene: TRBD1
CDR3 protein: CASKGDSENTEAFF
CDR3 DNA: TGTGCCAGCAAAGGGGACAGTGAAAACACTGAAGCTTTCTTT

clone size: few
V gene: TRBV7-8
J gene: TRBJ1-1
D gene: NA
CDR3 protein: CASSLRRGMQNTEAFF
CDR3 DNA: TGTGCCAGCAGCTTAAGACGTGGCATGCAGAACACTGAAGCTTTCTTT

clone size: NA
V gene: TRBV4-1
J gene: TRBJ1-2
D gene: TRBD1
CDR3 protein: CASSPRDRNYGYTF
CDR3 DNA: TGCGCCAGCAGCCCCCGGGACAGGAACTATGGCTACACCTTC

clone size: NA
V gene: TRBV19
J gene: TRBJ1-2
D gene: TRBD1
CDR3 protein: CASSRSVAGGRANYGYTF
CDR3 DNA: TGTGCCAGTAGTAGGTCGGTGGCAGGGGGCCGAGCTAACTATGGCTACACCTTC

clone size: NA
V gene: TRBV2
J gene: TRBJ1-1
D gene: NA
CDR3 protein: CASTVGPEAFF
CDR3 DNA: TGTGCCAGCACAGTCGGGCCTGAAGCTTTCTTT

clone size: NA
V gene: TRBV11-2
J gene: TRBJ2-2
D gene: NA
CDR3 protein: CASSLDRGRRDTGELFF
CDR3 DNA: TGTGCCAGCAGCTTAGATCGGGGGAGAAGGGACACCGGGGAGCTGTTTTTT

clone size: NA
V gene: TRBV11-2
J gene: TRBJ2-7
D gene: NA
CDR3 protein: CASSLAPGSDPSPYEQYF
CDR3 DNA: TGTGCCAGCAGCTTAGCCCCTGGGTCAGATCCTTCACCCTACGAGCAGTACTTC

clone size: NA
V gene: TRBV30
J gene: TRBJ1-3
D gene: NA
CDR3 protein: CARPGEGLGSGNTIYF
CDR3 DNA: TGTGCCAGACCCGGGGAAGGTCTAGGCTCTGGAAACACCATATATTTT

clone size: NA
V gene: TRBV14
J gene: TRBJ2-3
D gene: NA
CDR3 protein: CASSPQVRTDTQYF
CDR3 DNA: TGTGCCAGCAGCCCCCAGGTTAGAACAGATACGCAGTATTTT

clone size: NA
V gene: TRBV5-4
J gene: TRBJ1-1
D gene: TRBD1
CDR3 protein: CASSRQTGVNTEAFF
CDR3 DNA: TGTGCCAGCAGCCGCCAGACAGGGGTAAACACTGAAGCTTTCTTT

clone size: NA
V gene: TRBV29-1
J gene: TRBJ2-3
D gene: NA
CDR3 protein: CSVRRVTSTDTQYF
CDR3 DNA: TGCAGCGTTCGACGGGTAACTAGCACAGATACGCAGTATTTT